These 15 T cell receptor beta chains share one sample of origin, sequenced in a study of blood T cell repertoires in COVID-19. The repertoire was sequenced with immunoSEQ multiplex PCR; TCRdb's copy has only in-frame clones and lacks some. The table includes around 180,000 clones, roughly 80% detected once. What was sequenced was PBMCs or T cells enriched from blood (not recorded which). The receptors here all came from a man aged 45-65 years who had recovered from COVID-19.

The CDR3 DNA reads as TGTGCCAGTAGTTCTCGGCGGGGGACGGCCTACGAGCAGTACTTC. Translation gives CASSSRRGTAYEQYF. V gene TRBV19 combines with J gene TRBJ2-7; TRBD2 matches at 7 bases. This CDR3 is built from 15 residues. Germline-derived CDR1 and CDR2 are LNHDA and SQIVND (reference sequence). Germline trimming cut 5 bases from V and 2 bases from J; bases unmatched to any gene: 9.

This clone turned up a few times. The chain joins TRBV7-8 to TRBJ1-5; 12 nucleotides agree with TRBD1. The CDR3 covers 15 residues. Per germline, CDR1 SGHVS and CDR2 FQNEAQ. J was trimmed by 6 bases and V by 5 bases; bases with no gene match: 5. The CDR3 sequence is CASSLQGQGAQPQHF. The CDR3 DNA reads TGTGCCAGCAGCCTGCAGGGACAGGGGGCTCAGCCCCAGCATTTT. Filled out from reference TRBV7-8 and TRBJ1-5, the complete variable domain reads GAGVSQSPRYKVAKRGQDVALRCDPISGHVSLFWYQQALGQGPEFLTYFQNEAQLDKSGLPSDRFFAERPEGSVSTLKIQRTQQEDSAVYLCASSLQGQGAQPQHFGDGTRLSIL.

The CDR3 sequence is CASSAQGLGNQPQHF. Here the CDR3 DNA reads TGTGCCAGCAGTGCACAGGGGCTTGGCAATCAGCCCCAGCATTTT. This chain joins TRBV2 and TRBJ1-5, with 7 bases that match TRBD1. Unmatched junction bases numbered 5, after V lost 4 bases and J lost 2 bases. Germline CDR1 SNHLY, CDR2 FYNNEI. The CDR3 contains 15 residues.

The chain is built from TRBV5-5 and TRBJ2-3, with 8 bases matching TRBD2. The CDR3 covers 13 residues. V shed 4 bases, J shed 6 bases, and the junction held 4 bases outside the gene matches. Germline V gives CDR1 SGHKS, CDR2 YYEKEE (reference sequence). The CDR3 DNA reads TGTGCCAGCAGCGCGGGGGGAGGGGATACGCAGTATTTT. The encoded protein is CASSAGGGDTQYF.

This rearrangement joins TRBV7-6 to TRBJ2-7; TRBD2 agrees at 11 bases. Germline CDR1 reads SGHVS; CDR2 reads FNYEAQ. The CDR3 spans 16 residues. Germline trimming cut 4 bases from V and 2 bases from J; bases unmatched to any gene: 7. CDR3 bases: TGTGCCAGCAGCTCTGGTACTAGCGGGGGTACCTACGAGCAGTACTTC. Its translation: CASSSGTSGGTYEQYF.

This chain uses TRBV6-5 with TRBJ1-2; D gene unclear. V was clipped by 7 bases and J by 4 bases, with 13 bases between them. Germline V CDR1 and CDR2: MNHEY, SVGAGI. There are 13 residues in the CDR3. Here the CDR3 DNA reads TGTGCCAGCAAGGTCGCAGGTTCCTATGGCTACACCTTC. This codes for CASKVAGSYGYTF.

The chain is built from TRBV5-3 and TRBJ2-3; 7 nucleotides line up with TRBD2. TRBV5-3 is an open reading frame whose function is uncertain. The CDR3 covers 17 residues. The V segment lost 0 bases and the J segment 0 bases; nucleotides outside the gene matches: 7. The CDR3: CARSLAWSGASTDTQYF. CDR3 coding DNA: TGTGCCAGAAGCTTGGCCTGGAGCGGGGCTAGCACAGATACGCAGTATTTT.

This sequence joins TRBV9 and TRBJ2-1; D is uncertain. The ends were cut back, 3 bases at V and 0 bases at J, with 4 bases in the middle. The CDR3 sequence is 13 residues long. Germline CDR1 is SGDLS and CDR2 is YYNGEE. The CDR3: CASSASSYNEQFF. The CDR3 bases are TGTGCCAGCAGCGCGAGCTCCTACAATGAGCAGTTCTTC. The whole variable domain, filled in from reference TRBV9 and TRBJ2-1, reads DSGVTQTPKHLITATGQRVTLRCSPRSGDLSVYWYQQSLDQGLQFLIQYYNGEERAKGNILERFSAQQFPDLHSELNLSSLELGDSALYFCASSASSYNEQFFGPGTRLTVL.

The chain's CDR3 is CASSLTGSEQYF. The CDR3 coding sequence is TGTGCCAGCAGTTTGACAGGGTCCGAGCAGTACTTC. V and J are TRBV12-3 or TRBV12-4 and TRBJ2-7; 7 bases fit TRBD1. J gave up 6 bases and V 3 bases, and 2 bases lay outside the gene matches. The CDR3 extends over 12 amino acids.

CDR3: CACPPPAGLGAEAFF. CDR3 sequence (DNA): TGTGCCTGTCCTCCCCCCGCGGGGCTTGGCGCTGAAGCTTTCTTT. This chain links TRBV30 with TRBJ1-1; perhaps TRBD1 as D (5 bases). V shed 6 bases and J shed 6 bases, with 23 bases lying between them. The germline V gene encodes CDR1 GTSNPN and CDR2 SVGIG (reference sequence). This CDR3 has 15 amino acids.

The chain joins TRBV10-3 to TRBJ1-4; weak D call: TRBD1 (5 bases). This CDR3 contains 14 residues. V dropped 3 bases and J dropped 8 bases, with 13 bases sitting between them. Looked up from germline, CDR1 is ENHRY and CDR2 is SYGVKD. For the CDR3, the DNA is TGTGCCATCAGTGATGGCCGGCAGGGCGAAAAACTGTTTTTT. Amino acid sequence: CAISDGRQGEKLFF.

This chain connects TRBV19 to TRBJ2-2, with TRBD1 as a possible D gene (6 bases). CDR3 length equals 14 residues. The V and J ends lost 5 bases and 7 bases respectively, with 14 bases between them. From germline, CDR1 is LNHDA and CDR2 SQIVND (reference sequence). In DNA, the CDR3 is TGTGCCAGTAGTTCCCGACAGGTTGGCGGGGAGCTGTTTTTT. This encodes CASSSRQVGGELFF.

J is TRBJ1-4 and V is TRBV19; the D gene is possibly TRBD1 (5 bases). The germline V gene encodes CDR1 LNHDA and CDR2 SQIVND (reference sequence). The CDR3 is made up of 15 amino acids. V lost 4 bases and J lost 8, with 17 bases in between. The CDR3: CASSTGIQGSEKLFF. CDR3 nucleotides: TGTGCCAGTAGTACAGGAATCCAGGGTAGCGAAAAACTGTTTTTT.

CDR3 region: CASSLATGQPTYEQYF. In DNA form, the CDR3 reads TGTGCCAGCAGCTTAGCGACGGGACAGCCGACCTACGAGCAGTACTTC. This chain joins TRBV7-2 and TRBJ2-7, with 7 nucleotides matching TRBD1. Per germline, CDR1 SGHTA and CDR2 FQGNSA. This CDR3 comprises 16 residues. Trimming removed 0 bases from V and 2 bases from J; junction bases left unmatched: 7.

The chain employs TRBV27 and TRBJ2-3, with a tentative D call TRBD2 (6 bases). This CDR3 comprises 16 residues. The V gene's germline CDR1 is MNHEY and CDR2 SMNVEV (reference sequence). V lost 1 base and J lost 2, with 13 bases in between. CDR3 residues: CASSLWGSGYTDTQYF. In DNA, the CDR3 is TGTGCCAGCAGTTTATGGGGTAGCGGATACACAGATACGCAGTATTTT.